Presented here are 17 T cell receptor beta chains from one specimen sequenced in a study of blood T cells in healthy people across ages. A sample-barcoded 5' primer and a J-beta primer mix were used in a second PCR of roughly 6 to 11 cycles. Each CDR3 protein is one row after TCRdb ran MiXCR on the 5' RACE reads. The sample holds fewer than 600,000 distinct CDR3 sequences, over 25% seen once. This sample was shared with a second study, whose subject was T cells of mothers and their children.

The sample taken for sequencing was blood. These receptors were taken from a boy younger than 10 in good health.

This clonotype was recorded a few times. The chain is built from TRBV6-1 and TRBJ1-5, with 9 bases lining up with TRBD1. CDR3 length equals 15 residues. Trimming cost V 0 bases and J 6 bases; bases outside gene matches: 3. Germline CDR1 reads MNHNS; CDR2 reads SASEGT. For the CDR3, the DNA is TGTGCCAGCAGTGAAGCCGGGACAGGGCCTCAGCCCCAGCATTTT. Translation: CASSEAGTGPQPQHF.

The chain couples TRBV10-3 to TRBJ2-2, with 7 bases fitting TRBD2. The CDR3 consists of 15 residues. Germline CDR1 is ENHRY and CDR2 is SYGVKD. Trimming at V came to 11 bases and at J to 0 bases, leaving 9 bases not matched to a gene. The CDR3 DNA sequence: TGTGCCGGGGGAGGGGCCCGCGCGAACACCGGGGAGCTGTTTTTT. Its translation: CAGGGARANTGELFF.

This clonotype was counted between two and nine times. The chain employs TRBV20-1 and TRBJ2-7, with TRBD2 as a possible D gene (6 bases). The CDR3 sequence is 14 residues long. Germline CDR1 DFQATT, CDR2 SNEGSKA (reference sequence). The V and J ends lost 2 bases and 6 bases respectively, with 17 bases between them. The CDR3 here is CSARMASDGGEQYF. CDR3 bases: TGCAGTGCTAGAATGGCTAGCGATGGGGGCGAGCAGTACTTC.

In this sample, this clonotype turned up a few times. This chain uses TRBV4-1 with TRBJ2-7; D possibly corresponds to TRBD1 (5 bases). V shed 0 bases and J shed 5 bases, with 17 bases lying between them. The CDR3 loop spans 16 amino acids. Per germline, CDR1 MGHRA and CDR2 YSYEKL. CDR3 in DNA: TGCGCCAGCAGCCAAGATAACCACAGGAGAGGTGACGAGCAGTACTTC. Translation: CASSQDNHRRGDEQYF.

CDR3 amino acids: CASSDGAGADGYTF. CDR3 nucleotides: TGTGCCAGCAGTGACGGCGCAGGGGCGGATGGCTACACCTTC. This chain joins TRBV6-4 and TRBJ1-2; possibly TRBD1 for D (6 bases). CDR3 size: 14 residues. The V end lost 2 bases, the J end lost 6 bases, and 13 bases lay between the germline ends. Germline loops: CDR1 MRHNA, CDR2 SNTAGT.

This chain connects TRBV20-1 to TRBJ2-5, with 13 bases aligning to TRBD2. The J call is doubtful: the DNA matches TRBJ2-1 better. The germline V gene encodes CDR1 DFQATT and CDR2 SNEGSKA (reference sequence). The CDR3 has 16 residues. CDR3 DNA sequence: TGCAGTGCTAGAGTAGGGACTAGCGGGGTCTACAATGAGCAGTTCTTC. Translating it yields CSARVGTSGVYNEQFF.

V gene TRBV3-1 combines with J gene TRBJ1-2; 7 nucleotides line up with TRBD1. V trimming: 4 bases; J trimming: 8 bases; junction bases outside the gene matches: 10. This CDR3 has 14 amino acids. Germline values: CDR1 LGHDT, CDR2 YNNKEL (reference sequence). CDR3 amino acids: CASSPMTGQYGYTF. As DNA, the CDR3 is TGTGCCAGCAGCCCCATGACAGGGCAGTACGGCTACACCTTC.

Details on this clonotype: One junction end disagrees with the germline gene, perhaps due to a read error. This chain links TRBV12-3 or TRBV12-4 with TRBJ2-6; D is unclear. The CDR3 totals 14 residues. CDR3 coding DNA: TGTGCCAGCTGTTTCGCCTCTGGGGCCAACGTCCTGACTTTC. This codes for CASCFASGANVLTF.

This clonotype was detected only a few times. The chain joins TRBV27 to TRBJ1-5; D gene uncertain. Germline CDR1 and CDR2: MNHEY and SMNVEV (reference sequence). Trimming cost V 5 bases and J 5 bases, with 10 bases left between them. The CDR3 loop spans 13 amino acids. This chain's CDR3 is CASSTFMDQPQHF. For the CDR3, the DNA is TGTGCCAGCAGTACCTTCATGGATCAGCCCCAGCATTTT.

This clonotype was observed a single time. This chain uses TRBV29-1 with TRBJ1-2; D gene uncertain. Between the trimmed V and J ends, which lost 7 bases and 8 bases, there was a span of 20 bases. Germline CDR1 SQVTM, CDR2 ANQGSEA. This CDR3 has 13 amino acids. The CDR3 reads CSAGERNLGGYTF. The CDR3 DNA sequence: TGCAGCGCTGGAGAGAGAAATCTTGGGGGCTACACCTTC.

The chain recombines TRBV24-1 with TRBJ2-5; a possible D gene is TRBD1 (6 bases). The ends were cut back, 7 bases at V and 5 bases at J, with 19 bases in the middle. CDR3 length: 15 residues. Germline CDR1 is KGHDR and CDR2 is SFDVKD. The CDR3 region is CATSAFAGVGETQYF. CDR3 coding DNA: TGTGCCACCAGCGCCTTCGCAGGGGTCGGGGAGACCCAGTACTTC.

The chain recombines TRBV12-3 or TRBV12-4 with TRBJ1-1; D gene uncertain. There are 17 residues in the CDR3. V was pared by 7 bases and J by 3 bases, with 24 bases between. DNA for the CDR3: TGTGCCAGCAATAACTTCGTCGGGTCGCCAGAGGACACTGAAGCTTTCTTT. It translates to CASNNFVGSPEDTEAFF.

In its sample, this clonotype was seen once. This chain links TRBV6-1 with TRBJ1-5; D is ambiguous. Per the germline V gene, CDR1 is MNHNS and CDR2 is SASEGT. There are 15 residues in the CDR3. Trimming removed 5 bases at V and 1 base at J, with 12 bases between. The CDR3 sequence is CASSRAAQSNQPQHF. The CDR3 coding sequence is TGTGCCAGCAGTCGGGCAGCTCAAAGCAATCAGCCCCAGCATTTT.

The chain couples TRBV3-1 to TRBJ1-2, with D unclear. V gave up 5 bases and J gave up 1 base, with 8 bases separating them. Germline-derived CDR1 and CDR2 are LGHDT and YNNKEL (reference sequence). This CDR3 contains 13 residues. CDR3 sequence reads: CASSDGLNYGYTF. Written as DNA, the CDR3 is TGTGCCAGCAGCGACGGGCTTAACTATGGCTACACCTTC.

The V call is TRBV20-1, the J call TRBJ1-4, with D possibly matching TRBD1 (5 bases). Trimming removed 5 bases from V and 7 bases from J, with 17 bases in between. Per germline, CDR1 DFQATT and CDR2 SNEGSKA (reference sequence). The CDR3 is 14 residues long. For the CDR3, the DNA is TGCAGTGCTCCTGGCCACGGGACCGGTGAAAAACTGTTTTTT. Translation: CSAPGHGTGEKLFF.

As regards this clonotype: One end of the junction varies from germline; a read error may be responsible. The V and J genes are TRBV27 and TRBJ2-7; 12 positions match TRBD2. The CDR3 covers 15 residues. The germline gives CDR1 MNHEY, CDR2 SMNVEV (reference sequence). This CDR3 is CASRSGLAGLYVQYF. In DNA, the CDR3 is TGTGCCAGCAGGTCGGGACTAGCGGGTTTATACGTGCAGTACTTC.

The chain uses TRBV5-1 and TRBJ2-3; D may be TRBD2 (6 bases). V gave up 0 bases and J gave up 4 bases, with 12 bases separating them. This CDR3 spans 15 amino acids. Germline loops: CDR1 SGHRS, CDR2 YFSETQ. Written as DNA, the CDR3 is TGCGCCAGCAGCTTGGGTGGGGGGATCGCAGATACGCAGTATTTT. Translation gives CASSLGGGIADTQYF. Variable domain in full (rest from reference TRBV5-1 and TRBJ2-3): KAGVTQTPRYLIKTRGQQVTLSCSPISGHRSVSWYQQTPGQGLQFLFEYFSETQRNKGNFPGRFSGRQFSNSRSEMNVSTLELGDSALYLCASSLGGGIADTQYFGPGTRLTVL.